The rows below give T cell receptor beta chains drawn from one sample of a study of shared clonotypes between healthy human individuals. The data were produced by immunoSEQ multiplex PCR, yet TCRdb's version contains in-frame clones alone and is incomplete. The table records 2 million to 2.5 million clones, 90% to 96% of them present only once. Material: naive CD4+ T cells sorted from blood. The receptor source for this set is a man aged 18 to 30 in good health. The CDR3 runs from the conserved cysteine through the conserved F or W. A D gene is named only where the DNA matches it firmly. Clone size appears in some rows only: once, few, many, or a class for an expanded clone.

CDR3 DNA	CDR3 protein	V gene	J gene	clone size	D gene
TGTGCCATCAGCGTGACCGGGACAGCAAACACCGGGGAGCTGTTTTTT	CAISVTGTANTGELFF	TRBV10-3	TRBJ2-2	.	TRBD1
TGCGCCAGCAGGCGTCCGGGGACGAACACCGGGGAGCTGTTTTTT	CASRRPGTNTGELFF	TRBV4-1	TRBJ2-2	once	.
TGTGCCAGCTCACCACCGGGTCTAGCGGTAACCTACAATGAGCAGTTCTTC	CASSPPGLAVTYNEQFF	TRBV18	TRBJ2-1	.	TRBD2
TGCGCCAGCAGCGATATTACAGGGGCCCTAGATACGCAGTATTTT	CASSDITGALDTQYF	TRBV5-1	TRBJ2-3	.	TRBD1
TGTGCCAGCAGCGTAGTGGGACTAAAGGGCGGGGAGCTGTTTTTT	CASSVVGLKGGELFF	TRBV9	TRBJ2-2	.	TRBD2
TGTGCCAGCAGCGAAGGTACAGGGCTTTCCTACGAGCAGTACTTC	CASSEGTGLSYEQYF	TRBV7-2	TRBJ2-7	.	.
TGTGCCAGCAGCTTAAAGGAGGCAACTAATGAAAAACTGTTTTTT	CASSLKEATNEKLFF	TRBV7-9	TRBJ1-4	.	.
TGTGCCAGCAGTTACGGACAGATGGGGGAGACCCAGTACTTC	CASSYGQMGETQYF	TRBV6-6	TRBJ2-5	.	.
TGTGCCAGCAGAAGGGGGGCATCCACCGGGGAGCTGTTTTTT	CASRRGASTGELFF	TRBV11-3	TRBJ2-2	.	.
TGTGCCAGCTCACCTCTGGCGGGGGGGCCCAACGAGCAGTACTTC	CASSPLAGGPNEQYF	TRBV18	TRBJ2-7	.	TRBD2
TGCGCCAGCAGCTTGGGGCCCCGAGGCGACCGCACAGATACGCAGTATTTT	CASSLGPRGDRTDTQYF	TRBV5-1	TRBJ2-3	.	.
TGTGCCAGCAGCTTAGATTCCCTAGTTGTGGATACGCAGTATTTT	CASSLDSLVVDTQYF	TRBV7-9	TRBJ2-3	.	.
TGTGCCAGCAGTGAACAGGGATCCTATGGCTACACCTTC	CASSEQGSYGYTF	TRBV6-1	TRBJ1-2	.	.
TGTGCCAGCAGTTCACAGTCCCAGACCCAGTACTTC	CASSSQSQTQYF	TRBV6-5	TRBJ2-5	.	.
TGTGCCAGCAGGAATGAAGGAGAGACCCAGTACTTC	CASRNEGETQYF	TRBV9	TRBJ2-5	.	.
TGTGCCAGCAGTTGGGAAAGGGGAGGTTCACCCCTCCACTTT	CASSWERGGSPLHF	TRBV28	TRBJ1-6	.	.
TGTGCCAGCAGTCCGGCGGGAGCAGAGACCCAGTACTTC	CASSPAGAETQYF	TRBV6-6	TRBJ2-5	.	TRBD2
TGTGCCAGCAGTTTAAGGGGAAGGGACGAGCAGTACTTC	CASSLRGRDEQYF	TRBV28	TRBJ2-7	.	.
TGTGCCAGCAGCCAAGGTCAGGGATGGAGTTCACCCCTCCACTTT	CASSQGQGWSSPLHF	TRBV14	TRBJ1-6	once	.
TGCGCCAGCAGCCAAGGGCCGTACGAGCAGTACTTC	CASSQGPYEQYF	TRBV4-1	TRBJ2-7	.	.
TGTGCCAGCAGTGAGCGAGGGGACAGCTCCTACAATGAGCAGTTCTTC	CASSERGDSSYNEQFF	TRBV6-1	TRBJ2-1	once	TRBD1
TGTGCCAGCAGCTACACGAGCCGACCGACTAGCGGGAGTTTGGCCACCAAAGAGACCCAGTACTTC	CASSYTSRPTSGSLATKETQYF	TRBV7-6	TRBJ2-5	.	TRBD2
TGTGCCAGCAGCGTAGGGTCGGGGAACGCCTACGAGCAGTACTTC	CASSVGSGNAYEQYF	TRBV9	TRBJ2-7	.	.
TGTGCCAGCAGTGATAGTGGGCATAACTCCTACGAGCAGTACTTC	CASSDSGHNSYEQYF	TRBV6-1	TRBJ2-7	.	.
TGTGCCAGCAGCCCCCGGACCTTGAGCTACGAGCAGTACTTC	CASSPRTLSYEQYF	TRBV9	TRBJ2-7	.	.
TGTGCCAGCAGGGACAGGGGTGATTCACCCCTCCACTTT	CASRDRGDSPLHF	TRBV6-6	TRBJ1-6	.	TRBD1
TGTGCCAGCAGTTTCGGAAACACCATATATTTT	CASSFGNTIYF	TRBV27	TRBJ1-3	.	.
TGCGCCAGCAGCTTTTACTCCCTGGGGGGAGGGACTGAAGCTTTCTTT	CASSFYSLGGGTEAFF	TRBV5-1	TRBJ1-1	.	.
TGTGCCACCAGCGGAGGAGGGCCGAGGGAGCAGTACTTC	CATSGGGPREQYF	TRBV15	TRBJ2-7	once	.
TGTGCCTGGAGCGCCGACAGGTCCGACATTCAGTACTTC	CAWSADRSDIQYF	TRBV30	TRBJ2-4	.	.
TGTGCCAGTAGTCAAAGGTTTTCTGGAAACACCATATATTTT	CASSQRFSGNTIYF	TRBV19	TRBJ1-3	.	.
TGTGCCAGCAACCATAACAGGGGCCTGAGCAATCAGCCCCAGCATTTT	CASNHNRGLSNQPQHF	TRBV5-8	TRBJ1-5	.	TRBD1
TGTGCCAGCAGTGACGGAGCCTACAATGAGCAGTTCTTC	CASSDGAYNEQFF	TRBV2	TRBJ2-1	.	.
TGTGCCAGCAGCGAAACGAATGGAGGCTACACCTTC	CASSETNGGYTF	TRBV9	TRBJ1-2	.	.
TGTGCCAGCAGTGTACTCACTGAAGCTTTCTTT	CASSVLTEAFF	TRBV2	TRBJ1-1	.	.
TGTGCCAGCAGCTTAGGTAAAACGAGACGGCCCGGTTCGGATGAGCAGTTCTTC	CASSLGKTRRPGSDEQFF	TRBV7-6	TRBJ2-1	.	.
TGTGCCAGCAGCTCTGGTAGGGGGACCTACAATGAGCAGTTCTTC	CASSSGRGTYNEQFF	TRBV7-2	TRBJ2-1	.	.
TGTGCCAGCAGCCCAATACAGGGCTCTGAAGCTTTCTTT	CASSPIQGSEAFF	TRBV7-6	TRBJ1-1	.	.
TGTGCCAGCGACGGGGCTAGCGGGACTAGCACAGATACGCAGTATTTT	CASDGASGTSTDTQYF	TRBV18	TRBJ2-3	.	TRBD2
TGTGCCAGCAGTCTAAGGCCCAGGGTCCCCGGGGAGCTGTTTTTT	CASSLRPRVPGELFF	TRBV2	TRBJ2-2	.	.
TGCGCCAGCAGCCGAGACTTCTTACCGGGGTCACCCCTCCACTTT	CASSRDFLPGSPLHF	TRBV5-1	TRBJ1-6	.	.
TGTGCCAGCAGTTTACGGGGGGCGGATAATTCACCCCTCCACTTT	CASSLRGADNSPLHF	TRBV27	TRBJ1-6	.	.
TGTGCCAGCAGTCCGACAGGGCTCGACTATGGCTACACCTTC	CASSPTGLDYGYTF	TRBV7-9	TRBJ1-2	.	TRBD1
TGTGCCAGCAGCTTAGGAGGCAGGGTGGGCGAGCAGTACTTC	CASSLGGRVGEQYF	TRBV11-2	TRBJ2-7	.	.
TGTGCCAGCAGCTCGGACAGGGGGTACTATGGCTACACCTTC	CASSSDRGYYGYTF	TRBV5-6	TRBJ1-2	.	TRBD1
TGTGCCAGCAGCCCCTCGGAGAGGGGGCGCGACGAGCAGTACTTC	CASSPSERGRDEQYF	TRBV28	TRBJ2-7	.	TRBD1
TGTGCCAGCAGCTTTCGGGGGGCACACAATGAGCAGTTCTTC	CASSFRGAHNEQFF	TRBV7-2	TRBJ2-1	.	.
TGTGCCAGCAGTTTGGGACCCGGAGGCTCCTACGAGCAGTACTTC	CASSLGPGGSYEQYF	TRBV6-5	TRBJ2-7	.	.
TGTGCCTGGAGCACGGGCCTAGACAATTCACCCCTCCACTTT	CAWSTGLDNSPLHF	TRBV30	TRBJ1-6	.	.
TGTGCCAGCCCTGACAGGAAGGAATCCTATGGCTACACCTTC	CASPDRKESYGYTF	TRBV6-5	TRBJ1-2	few	.
TGTGCCAGCAGCTACCGACAGGGGGCGAGCACTGAAGCTTTCTTT	CASSYRQGASTEAFF	TRBV7-2	TRBJ1-1	once	TRBD1
TGCAGCGTTGCGCAATTACCCGCTGGGGCCAACGTCCTGACTTTC	CSVAQLPAGANVLTF	TRBV29-1	TRBJ2-6	.	.
TGCGCCAGCAGCTCCCAGCTAATGAACACTGAAGCTTTCTTT	CASSSQLMNTEAFF	TRBV5-1	TRBJ1-1	once	.
TGTGCCAGCAGCTTAAGGCAGGGAAACACCATATATTTT	CASSLRQGNTIYF	TRBV7-2	TRBJ1-3	.	.